The 17 T cell receptor beta chains presented below share a single source sample, sequenced in a study of T cells in Graves' hyperthyroidism and ophthalmopathy. RNA transcripts yielded amplified TCR beta CDR3 regions. The primer set for the first-round RT-PCR of the TCR CDR3 was HTBI. Using its own MiXCR run on the multiplex PCR reads, TCRdb lists one record per CDR3 protein. The table lists a few hundred thousand distinct CDR3 sequences, around 14% of them singletons. The sample comprised blood. The receptors here all came from a woman aged 25 to 39 with Graves' hyperthyroidism.

As to this clonotype: This may come from a read error, since a much larger clone is one base off. The chain links TRBV5-1 to TRBJ2-3; 11 bases align to TRBD2. Germline CDR1 is SGHRS and CDR2 is YFSETQ. Germline trimming cut 3 bases from V and 2 bases from J; bases unmatched to any gene: 2. CDR3 length equals 15 residues. The CDR3 is CASSWGLADTDTQYF. As DNA, the CDR3 is TGCGCCAGCAGCTGGGGACTAGCGGACACAGATACGCAGTATTTT.

This clonotype was recorded many times. The genes are TRBV27 and TRBJ2-3, with 8 bases lining up with TRBD1. CDR1 MNHEY and CDR2 SMNVEV come from the germline V gene (reference sequence). The CDR3 covers 14 residues. V shed 5 bases and J 6 bases; nucleotides not matched to a gene: 7. CDR3 residues: CASSDRTGPDTQYF. CDR3 DNA sequence: TGTGCCAGCAGTGATCGGACAGGGCCGGATACGCAGTATTTT.

At least ten counts were recorded for this clonotype. CDR3 residues: CASSLERSTWNEAFF. CDR3 nucleotide sequence: TGCGCCAGCAGCTTGGAAAGGTCGACATGGAATGAAGCTTTCTTT. The rearrangement links TRBV5-1 to TRBJ1-1; D ambiguous. The germline gives CDR1 SGHRS, CDR2 YFSETQ. The V and J ends lost 0 bases and 7 bases respectively, with 16 bases between them. The CDR3 is 15 amino acids. The whole variable domain, remainder taken from reference TRBV5-1 and TRBJ1-1, is KAGVTQTPRYLIKTRGQQVTLSCSPISGHRSVSWYQQTPGQGLQFLFEYFSETQRNKGNFPGRFSGRQFSNSRSEMNVSTLELGDSALYLCASSLERSTWNEAFFGQGTRLTVV.

This clonotype has a count of ten or more. This chain links TRBV27 with TRBJ1-5; the D is unclear. This CDR3 has 13 amino acids. Trimming took off 2 bases at V and 5 bases at J, with 7 bases between the two ends. Germline assignment: CDR1 MNHEY and CDR2 SMNVEV (reference sequence). CDR3 protein: CASSLERYQPQHF. CDR3 in DNA: TGTGCCAGCAGTTTAGAAAGGTATCAGCCCCAGCATTTT.

The V call is TRBV6-1, the J call TRBJ1-3, with a possible D match to TRBD1 (6 bases). The CDR3 spans 15 residues. The germline V gene encodes CDR1 MNHNS and CDR2 SASEGT. Trimming removed 6 bases at V and 3 bases at J, with 15 bases between. CDR3 nucleotides: TGTGCCAGCAGCCCTCGGCCACAGGGTGGAAACACCATATATTTT. It yields the protein CASSPRPQGGNTIYF.

This clonotype was detected ten times or more. V usage is TRBV6-6 and J usage is TRBJ2-3, with 10 positions matching TRBD2. This CDR3 has 16 residues. Trimming cost V 2 bases and J 2 bases; bases outside gene matches: 4. CDR1 MNHNY and CDR2 SVGAGI come from the germline V gene (reference sequence). DNA of the CDR3: TGTGCCAGCAGTTACGGTAGCGGGGGGCCCACAGATACGCAGTATTTT. Protein: CASSYGSGGPTDTQYF.

This clonotype has more than one count but fewer than ten. This chain joins TRBV20-1 and TRBJ2-7, with D perhaps TRBD2 (6 bases). Trimming took 1 base from V and 6 from J, leaving 10 bases between them. Germline V gene lookup returns CDR1 DFQATT and CDR2 SNEGSKA (reference sequence). This CDR3 spans 12 amino acids. For the CDR3, the DNA is TGCAGTGCTAGAGTCGCGGGGCCCGAGCAGTACTTC. It encodes CSARVAGPEQYF.

This clonotype was recorded at least ten times. The CDR3 loop reads CASSLGSTSGSYNEQFF. The DNA of the CDR3 is TGTGCCAGCAGTTTAGGCTCCACTAGCGGGAGCTACAATGAGCAGTTCTTC. J is TRBJ2-1 and V is TRBV27, with 11 bases lining up with TRBD2. The V gene end was trimmed by 2 bases and the J gene end by 3 bases; junction bases not matched to a gene: 6. Per the germline V gene, CDR1 is MNHEY and CDR2 is SMNVEV (reference sequence). CDR3 length equals 17 residues.

Comments on this clonotype: With a much larger clone just one base away, this may be a read error. The genes are TRBV2 and TRBJ2-2; D call uncertain. The CDR3 runs 14 residues. The germline gives CDR1 SNHLY, CDR2 FYNNEI. CDR3 DNA: TGTGCCGGCAGTGAACTGAGGAGCACCGGGGAGCTGTTTTTT. Its protein is CAGSELRSTGELFF.

This clonotype has at least ten counts. This chain joins TRBV7-2 and TRBJ2-4, with 8 positions matching TRBD2. CDR3 size: 16 residues. V was pared by 5 bases and J by 7 bases, with 13 bases of the junction left unmatched. Germline CDR1 is SGHTA and CDR2 is FQGNSA. DNA for the CDR3: TGTGCCAGCAGCCCCTCGGCGGGGGGAGGATCGAACATTCAGTACTTC. As protein: CASSPSAGGGSNIQYF.

This clonotype was counted ten times or more. This chain uses TRBV5-1 with TRBJ2-3; D not resolved. The CDR3 totals 14 residues. Germline V gives CDR1 SGHRS, CDR2 YFSETQ. Trimming shortened V by 0 bases and J by 5 bases, and 10 bases separated the two germline ends. CDR3 loop: CASSLAGVGDTQYF. The CDR3 bases are TGCGCCAGCAGCTTGGCCGGAGTGGGAGATACGCAGTATTTT.

This clonotype was detected ten times or more. The V gene is TRBV20-1, the J gene TRBJ2-1; 7 bases agree with TRBD2. The ends lost 5 bases at V and 7 bases at J; junction bases unmatched: 17. This CDR3 spans 16 amino acids. Germline CDR1 DFQATT, CDR2 SNEGSKA (reference sequence). CDR3 region: CSAVSSGLSRRNEQFF. The CDR3 DNA sequence: TGCAGTGCTGTATCTAGCGGACTATCCCGGAGGAATGAGCAGTTCTTC.

The chain has TRBV27 and TRBJ2-7; D remains unclear. V lost 3 bases, J lost 3 bases, and 12 bases lay in between. In germline, CDR1 is MNHEY, CDR2 SMNVEV (reference sequence). This CDR3 comprises 14 residues. The CDR3 spells CASSFRFYGYEQYF. DNA of the CDR3: TGTGCCAGCAGTTTCAGGTTCTACGGCTACGAGCAGTACTTC.

The sample holds a few counts of this clonotype. This chain connects TRBV30 to TRBJ2-7, with D possibly TRBD1 on 5 matching bases. Germline CDR1 is GTSNPN and CDR2 is SVGIG (reference sequence). V was pared by 4 bases and J by 4 bases, with 14 bases between. The CDR3 is 13 amino acids. The CDR3 DNA sequence: TGTGCCTGGATCTCGCCAGGGTTGTACGAGCAGTACTTC. Translated, it gives CAWISPGLYEQYF.

V is TRBV6-5 and J is TRBJ2-2; no clear D. The CDR3 runs 15 residues. V was trimmed by 3 bases and J by 8 bases, leaving 16 bases between them. Germline CDR1 reads MNHEY; CDR2 reads SVGAGI. CDR3 nucleotides: TGTGCCAGCAGTTATACTCCGAAGGGATCTGGGGAGCTGTTTTTT. It codes for CASSYTPKGSGELFF.

This clonotype was detected only a few times. The J gene is TRBJ2-3, the V gene TRBV30; 8 nucleotides line up with TRBD1. Germline CDR1 reads GTSNPN; CDR2 reads SVGIG (reference sequence). CDR3 length: 13 residues. V was pared by 8 bases and J by 0 bases, with 4 bases of the junction left unmatched. The CDR3 nucleotides are TGTGCCAGACAGGGGACAAGCACAGATACGCAGTATTTT. It yields the protein CARQGTSTDTQYF.

Many counts were recorded for this clonotype. V and J are TRBV27 and TRBJ1-1; tentative D call: TRBD1 (6 bases). The CDR3 length is 14 residues. Germline CDR1 is MNHEY and CDR2 is SMNVEV (reference sequence). V lost 6 bases and J 1 base, leaving 12 bases between the germline ends. CDR3 loop: CASRGRGGNTEAFF. CDR3 in DNA: TGTGCCAGCAGGGGCAGGGGAGGGAACACTGAAGCTTTCTTT.